This T cell receptor beta chain was captured by sequencing in a study of blood T cell repertoires in COVID-19 (TCRdb year 2020). Broadly, across the study: Collaborator samples came from the United States, Italy and Spain and covered acute and convalescent phases of COVID-19. The prospective study material was composed of cDNA or gDNA derived from T cells, B-cell-depleted T cells, or PBMCs. Deeply sampled blood TCRbeta repertoires from subjects exposed to, actively infected with, or recovered from COVID-19 were included in the dataset. A freely available public database, intended as a resource for researchers studying the immune response to SARS-CoV-2, is where the repertoires were released. The samples were drawn from the first 160 participants of the ongoing ImmuneRACE study and from under 1,500 subjects provided by 6 global collaborators. Nearly every sample came with metadata listing a de-identified subject ID, COVID-19 status, age in years and sex. Where available, HLA class I and class II types were taken from metadata supplied by the sample provider and were not determined by assay-based typing. Findings and caveats that apply to the study as a whole: The quantity of clinical and demographic metadata differed by source and by participant and was supplied without curation.

TCRbeta CDR3 regions were amplified from genomic DNA by means of the immunoSEQ Assay, a bias-controlled multiplex PCR. As for the original processing: Nucleated cell counts per sample were estimated from amplification of reference gene primers within the assay. Sequence reads were collapsed and filtered to measure the absolute abundance of every unique TCRbeta CDR3 rearrangement. For each sample, productive Simpson clonality was calculated by taking the square root of Simpson's diversity index across productive rearrangements. Sourced from immuneACCESS, this table was stored by TCRdb with only in-frame sequences that have V and J called. A share of the clones is absent; for the studies checked, an unresolved V gene accounts for under half, and the remainder has no known explanation. D and trimming were read from the DNA, whereas the V and J calls and clone size are those reported in that table. The sample records 150,000 to 200,000 clones, more than 85% of which are singletons. Roughly 0.95% of the sample is held by the ten biggest clonotypes.

V is shortened by 1 base, J by 5 bases, and the region joining them spans 9 bases. The CDR3 numbers 13 residues from cysteine through phenylalanine. Only the CDR3 region is kept as DNA, spanning 39 bases read in frame from base 1. In regard to this clone: It lacks a known antigen. The input lacks base qualities; no much larger clone sits a single base away.

Collaborating institutions collected whole blood in K2EDTA tubes following their own protocols. For TCRbeta analysis, collaborators shipped samples in one of three forms: frozen whole blood, isolated PBMCs, or DNA extracted from either of those sample types. This clonotype was sampled from a young man with acute or convalescent COVID-19. The rearrangement joined TRBV12-3 or TRBV12-4 to TRBJ2-7, and perhaps TRBD1 as D gene, on 6 matching bases. The sample was peripheral blood. CDR3 protein: CASSLVGAHEQYF. Read as DNA, the sequence is TGTGCCAGCAGTTTAGTGGGGGCCCACGAGCAGTACTTC.